Listed below are T cell receptor beta chains from one sample, sequenced in a study of cytomegalovirus exposure and HLA in healthy donors. Some clones are missing from TCRdb's copy, which holds only in-frame ones; the method was immunoSEQ multiplex PCR. Of under 200,000 clones listed, about 79% were seen once; the top ten hold 0.6% to 0.9%. The sample taken for sequencing was PBMCs. The receptor set was obtained from a female donor in good health and CMV-seronegative. The CDR3 runs from the conserved cysteine through the conserved F or W. D genes are given only for firm matches. Rows may omit the clone size; those that give it use once, few, many or a size class.

clone size	V gene	D gene	J gene	CDR3 DNA	CDR3 protein
-	TRBV21-1	-	TRBJ2-7	TGTGCCAGCAGCAATCTCGGGGTCGGCAGGGGCGACAAGAGCTCCTACGAGCAGTACTTC	CASSNLGVGRGDKSSYEQYF
-	TRBV29-1	-	TRBJ2-5	TGCAGCGCCGGGTCACGGGAGACCCAGTACTTC	CSAGSRETQYF
-	TRBV7-3	-	TRBJ1-1	TGTGCCAGCAGCTTAACGTTGTGGGCGGGGGGCGACCGAACTGAAGCTTTCTTT	CASSLTLWAGGDRTEAFF
-	TRBV28	-	TRBJ2-1	TGTGCCAGCAGTTTTTCTAGCGTTCGGGATGAGCAGTTCTTC	CASSFSSVRDEQFF
-	TRBV7-2	TRBD2	TRBJ2-7	TGTGCCAGCAGTCTTCTAGCGGGATCCTACGAGCAGTACTTC	CASSLLAGSYEQYF
once	TRBV6-1	-	TRBJ1-2	TGTGCCAGCAGTGAATTTTCGACATTCTATGGCTACACCTTC	CASSEFSTFYGYTF
-	TRBV30	-	TRBJ1-1	TGTGCGACGGGGTTCGGCGGCACTGAAGCTTTCTTT	CATGFGGTEAFF
-	TRBV28	-	TRBJ1-5	TGTGCCAGCAGTTTATGGGCGAACAGAATCAATCAGCCCCAGCATTTT	CASSLWANRINQPQHF
-	TRBV7-2	-	TRBJ1-2	TGTGCCAGCAGCTTCCCCGGGACGGGAGGCGGCTACACCTTC	CASSFPGTGGGYTF
-	TRBV28	TRBD2	TRBJ2-7	TGTGCCAGCAGCCTCGACAGCGGGAGCTACGAGCAGTACTTC	CASSLDSGSYEQYF
-	TRBV5-4	TRBD2	TRBJ2-1	TGTGCCAGCAGCTCTCGACCTCAGCGGGGGGGCCCCAATGAGCAGTTCTTC	CASSSRPQRGGPNEQFF
few	TRBV7-2	TRBD1	TRBJ2-7	TGTGCCAGCAGCTCCTATCCGACAGGGGGCGAGCAGTACTTC	CASSSYPTGGEQYF
few	TRBV13	TRBD2	TRBJ2-7	TGTGCCAGCAGAGCGGGACTAGAGGACTACGAGCAGTACTTC	CASRAGLEDYEQYF
-	TRBV6-1	TRBD1	TRBJ1-2	TGTGCCAGCCGGACAGGGTTGGAGTATGGCTACACCTTC	CASRTGLEYGYTF